Listed here are 30 T cell receptor beta chains from one sample, sequenced in a study of blood T cell repertoires in COVID-19. The repertoire was sequenced with immunoSEQ multiplex PCR; TCRdb's copy has only in-frame clones and lacks some. The sample contains about 330,000 clones, over 80% of which appear only once. The sequencing input was PBMCs or T cells enriched from blood (not recorded which). Receptors originate from a man aged 30 to 45 who had recovered from COVID-19.

The chain uses TRBV4-1 and TRBJ1-3, with 9 nucleotides matching TRBD1. The length of the CDR3 is 19 residues. Germline V lookup: CDR1 MGHRA, CDR2 YSYEKL. J gave up 3 bases and V 2 bases, and 14 bases lay outside the gene matches. CDR3 sequence: CASSQPGQGTFRGGNTIYF. CDR3 sequence (DNA): TGCGCCAGCAGCCAACCCGGACAGGGGACATTTCGAGGTGGAAACACCATATATTTT.

The chain joins TRBV27 to TRBJ1-5; 7 bases map to TRBD1. The CDR3 sequence is 15 residues long. Germline V gene sequence: CDR1 MNHEY, CDR2 SMNVEV (reference sequence). V gave up 5 bases and J gave up 1 base; unmatched junction bases: 5. CDR3 loop: CASSPRDSSNQPQHF. CDR3 nucleotides: TGTGCCAGCAGTCCCCGGGACAGCAGCAATCAGCCCCAGCATTTT.

This chain joins TRBV19 and TRBJ1-5, with D hard to call. Germline V gene sequence: CDR1 LNHDA, CDR2 SQIVND (reference sequence). The CDR3 has 12 amino acids. Trimming left V 5 bases short and J 7 bases short, with 9 bases between. CDR3: CASSDTVQPQHF. In DNA form, the CDR3 reads TGTGCCAGTAGTGATACAGTCCAGCCCCAGCATTTT.

This clone has a single count. The chain carries TRBV4-1 and TRBJ1-1; D is undetermined. V gave up 2 bases and J gave up 3 bases, with 16 bases separating them. CDR1 is MGHRA, CDR2 YSYEKL, per germline. The CDR3 is 16 residues long. For the CDR3, the DNA is TGCGCCAGCAGCCAACGTAGGGAGGCCATATACACTGAAGCTTTCTTT. It translates to CASSQRREAIYTEAFF.

This chain links TRBV7-2 with TRBJ1-2; D remains unclear. The CDR3 loop spans 14 amino acids. With 2 bases removed from V and 0 bases from J, the gap between germline ends came to 7 bases. From germline, CDR1 is SGHTA and CDR2 FQGNSA. CDR3 residues: CASSLYMTNYGYTF. The CDR3 DNA follows: TGTGCCAGCAGCTTATACATGACTAACTATGGCTACACCTTC.

The genes are TRBV2 and TRBJ2-7, with D perhaps TRBD1 (5 bases). Germline assignment: CDR1 SNHLY and CDR2 FYNNEI. Trimming stripped 8 bases from V and 2 bases from J, with 10 bases between. The CDR3 totals 12 residues. The DNA of the CDR3 is TGTGCCAGCCTACAGGCGGCCTACGAGCAGTACTTC. Its translation: CASLQAAYEQYF.

The gene calls are TRBV7-3 and TRBJ2-5, with D perhaps matching TRBD1 (6 bases). The CDR3 is 14 residues long. Trimming removed 5 bases from V and 1 base from J, with 11 bases in between. CDR1 and CDR2 (germline): SGHTA, FQGTGA. The CDR3, as DNA: TGTGCCAGCAGCCCCGGACAGTTCCAAGAGACCCAGTACTTC. It is translated as CASSPGQFQETQYF.

This clone was counted a few times. The rearrangement uses TRBV9 and TRBJ1-2; unclear D gene. Germline values: CDR1 SGDLS, CDR2 YYNGEE. The CDR3 is made up of 15 amino acids. Trimming removed 0 bases from V and 2 bases from J, with 11 bases in between. CDR3 sequence reads: CASSVGRRGNYGYTF. The CDR3 DNA reads TGTGCCAGCAGCGTAGGTCGTCGGGGAAACTATGGCTACACCTTC.

This clone appeared a single time. CDR3 nucleotide sequence: TGTGCCAGCAGCTTAGGCGGTCAAGAGACCCAGTACTTC. Translation: CASSLGGQETQYF. V gene TRBV7-7 combines with J gene TRBJ2-5, with unresolved D. Germline V gene sequence: CDR1 SSHAT, CDR2 FNYEAQ (reference sequence). This CDR3 has 13 amino acids. The V and J ends lost 1 base and 2 bases respectively, with 5 bases between them.

The rearrangement links TRBV27 to TRBJ2-2; a possible D gene is TRBD1 (5 bases). Germline assignment: CDR1 MNHEY and CDR2 SMNVEV (reference sequence). CDR3 length: 15 residues. V was trimmed by 5 bases and J by 3 bases, leaving 13 bases between them. CDR3 in amino acids: CASSPQTDHTGELFF. Written as DNA, the CDR3 is TGTGCCAGCAGTCCGCAGACAGACCACACCGGGGAGCTGTTTTTT.

The chain is built from TRBV7-9 and TRBJ2-7; the match to TRBD1 covers 11 bases. With V trimmed by 3 bases and J by 4 bases, 11 bases remained unmatched. The CDR3 has 17 residues. The germline gives CDR1 SEHNR, CDR2 FQNEAQ (reference sequence). For the CDR3, the DNA is TGTGCCAGCAGCTTTGGACAGGGGGCAGGAGTTCCTTACGAGCAGTACTTC. Amino acids: CASSFGQGAGVPYEQYF.

V usage is TRBV6-5 and J usage is TRBJ1-2; 8 nucleotides match TRBD1. Losses at the gene ends were 5 bases for V and 7 bases for J; bases not matched to a gene: 6. Germline V gene lookup returns CDR1 MNHEY and CDR2 SVGAGI. This CDR3 is built from 13 residues. The CDR3 here is CASSPDRGRGYTF. CDR3 sequence (DNA): TGTGCCAGCAGTCCCGACAGGGGACGTGGCTACACCTTC.

The chain joins TRBV2 to TRBJ1-2; TRBD1 agrees at 11 bases. The CDR3 is made up of 17 amino acids. CDR1 and CDR2 (germline): SNHLY, FYNNEI. Unmatched junction bases numbered 7, after V lost 2 bases and J lost 2 bases. CDR3 in DNA: TGTGCCAGCAGTGAACTCGGGACAGGGGGAGTCAACTATGGCTACACCTTC. It yields the protein CASSELGTGGVNYGYTF.

DNA for the CDR3: TGCGCCAGCAGCTTGGAGCCCAGCGCAGAAGCTTTCTTT. Translating gives CASSLEPSAEAFF. This rearrangement joins TRBV5-1 to TRBJ1-1; unclear D gene. This CDR3 contains 13 residues. Germline V lookup: CDR1 SGHRS, CDR2 YFSETQ. Trimming removed 0 bases at V and 8 bases at J, with 11 bases between.

The chain employs TRBV11-3 and TRBJ2-2; 13 nucleotides line up with TRBD2. Germline loops: CDR1 SGHNT, CDR2 YENEEA. The CDR3 extends over 19 amino acids. The trim removed 4 bases at V and 1 base at J, leaving 9 bases unmatched. For the CDR3, the DNA is TGTGCCAGCAGCTCTAGGACTAGCGGGGGCCACAGGAACACCGGGGAGCTGTTTTTT. This encodes CASSSRTSGGHRNTGELFF.

The rearrangement joins TRBV6-5 to TRBJ2-5, with a weak D call TRBD1 (8 bases). The CDR3 covers 14 residues. V was cut by 4 bases and J by 5 bases, with 14 bases left in between. Germline V gives CDR1 MNHEY, CDR2 SVGAGI. The CDR3 here is CASSFDRGGETQYF. The CDR3 coding sequence is TGTGCCAGCAGTTTCGACAGGGGAGGGGAGACCCAGTACTTC.

The CDR3 loop is CASSLGTGYGYTF. The CDR3 DNA reads TGTGCCAGCAGCTTGGGGACAGGCTATGGCTACACCTTC. The gene calls are TRBV5-5 and TRBJ1-2; 7 nucleotides align to TRBD1. Trimming cost V 0 bases and J 4 bases; bases outside gene matches: 0. The CDR3 is 13 amino acids. The germline CDR1 and CDR2 sequences are SGHKS and YYEKEE (reference sequence).

This sequence joins TRBV9 and TRBJ2-7; D may be TRBD2 (5 bases). CDR1 is SGDLS and CDR2 is YYNGEE in the germline V gene. CDR3 length: 14 amino acids. V lost 0 bases, J lost 2 bases, and 9 bases lay in between. The DNA for the CDR3 is TGTGCCAGCAGCGTAGGAGGGTCCACCTACGAGCAGTACTTC. This encodes CASSVGGSTYEQYF.

V and J are TRBV7-9 and TRBJ1-5; a weak D match, TRBD1 (6 bases). The CDR3 covers 15 residues. The V gene's germline CDR1 is SEHNR and CDR2 FQNEAQ (reference sequence). V was clipped by 11 bases and J by 1 base, with 18 bases between them. CDR3 sequence reads: CAADTKGTSNQPQHF. CDR3 bases: TGTGCCGCGGATACAAAAGGGACAAGCAATCAGCCCCAGCATTTT.

The CDR3 bases are TGCAGCGTTGTCGGTGGCAGGGGTACTGAAGCTTTCTTT. Translating gives CSVVGGRGTEAFF. This sequence joins TRBV29-1 and TRBJ1-1; D is possibly TRBD1 (6 bases). Trimming took off 4 bases at V and 5 bases at J, with 14 bases between the two ends. Germline V gene sequence: CDR1 SQVTM, CDR2 ANQGSEA. The CDR3 is made up of 13 amino acids.

The rearrangement uses TRBV9 and TRBJ2-6, with TRBD1 as a possible D gene (5 bases). The CDR3 is 15 amino acids. Germline V gene data show CDR1 as SGDLS and CDR2 as YYNGEE. Deletions cut 3 bases from V and 6 bases from J, with 13 bases between. CDR3 amino acids: CASSARVLAANVLTF. The CDR3 DNA reads as TGTGCCAGCAGCGCCAGGGTCCTGGCGGCCAACGTCCTGACTTTC.

J is TRBJ1-5 and V is TRBV15; D call uncertain. This CDR3 region has 14 residues. Trimming left V 5 bases short and J 4 bases short, with 12 bases between. Per germline, CDR1 LNHNV and CDR2 YYDKDF (reference sequence). Here the CDR3 reads CATSSLSRNQPQHF. The CDR3 bases are TGTGCCACCAGCTCTCTATCCAGGAATCAGCCCCAGCATTTT.

The chain is built from TRBV30 and TRBJ2-1, with 8 bases matching TRBD2. Germline loops: CDR1 GTSNPN, CDR2 SVGIG (reference sequence). V was pared by 1 base and J by 5 bases, with 7 bases of the junction left unmatched. The length of the CDR3 is 15 residues. In nucleotides, the CDR3 is TGTGCCTGGAGTGGCGGGGGGACACACGACAATGAGCAGTTCTTC. It is translated as CAWSGGGTHDNEQFF.

V gene TRBV6-5 combines with J gene TRBJ2-1; TRBD1 matches at 7 bases. Germline-derived CDR1 and CDR2 are MNHEY and SVGAGI. This CDR3 contains 14 residues. V lost 6 bases to trimming and J lost 4 bases; unmatched junction nucleotides: 6. DNA for the CDR3: TGTGCCAGCAGGATCGGGACAGCATACAATGAGCAGTTCTTC. Translation: CASRIGTAYNEQFF.

Details on this clone: Additional DNA sequences in this sample encode the identical CDR3. The genes are TRBV5-1 and TRBJ1-2; D unresolved. CDR1 and CDR2 from the germline V gene are SGHRS and YFSETQ. Trimming took 4 bases from V and 5 from J, leaving 6 bases between them. The CDR3 length is 11 residues. The CDR3 DNA follows: TGCGCCAGCAGCGGCTCTTATGGCTACACCTTC. As protein: CASSGSYGYTF.

The chain has TRBV5-5 and TRBJ1-2; TRBD1 might be the D (5 bases). The CDR3 contains 14 residues. Germline CDR1 is SGHKS and CDR2 is YYEKEE (reference sequence). Trimming left V 0 bases short and J 5 bases short, with 11 bases between. This CDR3 is CASSLEGKGYGYTF. In nucleotides, the CDR3 is TGTGCCAGCAGCTTGGAAGGGAAGGGGTATGGCTACACCTTC.

The chain recombines TRBV7-9 with TRBJ2-5; 7 bases fit TRBD1. Germline CDR1 is SEHNR and CDR2 is FQNEAQ (reference sequence). The trim removed 0 bases at V and 4 bases at J, leaving 5 bases unmatched. The CDR3 loop spans 15 amino acids. CDR3 region: CASSLAWTGGETQYF. The CDR3 DNA reads TGTGCCAGCAGCTTAGCCTGGACAGGCGGAGAGACCCAGTACTTC.

CDR3 in amino acids: CASSVEVREDTEAFF. Written as DNA, the CDR3 is TGTGCCAGCAGCGTAGAAGTTAGGGAGGACACTGAAGCTTTCTTT. The chain couples TRBV9 to TRBJ1-1; no firm D call. Germline loops: CDR1 SGDLS, CDR2 YYNGEE. The CDR3 length is 15 residues. Trimming shortened V by 0 bases and J by 3 bases, and 12 bases separated the two germline ends.

The gene calls are TRBV9 and TRBJ2-5; D gene ambiguous. The V gene's germline CDR1 is SGDLS and CDR2 YYNGEE. This CDR3 region has 14 residues. Trimming took 4 bases from V and 2 from J, leaving 12 bases between them. CDR3 residues: CASSRLGSQETQYF. The CDR3 DNA reads as TGTGCCAGCAGCCGCCTCGGTAGTCAAGAGACCCAGTACTTC.

The gene calls are TRBV6-5 and TRBJ1-2; 9 nucleotides line up with TRBD1. The CDR3 covers 14 residues. The germline V gene has CDR1 MNHEY and CDR2 SVGAGI. The trim removed 2 bases at V and 5 bases at J, leaving 3 bases unmatched. The CDR3 spells CASSYTGGGYGYTF. The CDR3 DNA sequence: TGTGCCAGCAGTTACACAGGGGGCGGGTATGGCTACACCTTC.